These 17 T cell receptor beta chains share one sample of origin, sequenced in a study of OX40 agonist ivuxolimab in advanced cancers. TCRdb's copy holds only in-frame clones and misses some; the assay was immunoSEQ multiplex PCR. The repertoire holds under 85,000 clones, 60% to 80% seen once, with around 5% in the top ten. Sequences were derived from CD4+ or CD8+ T cells sorted from blood, sampled in a trial of the OX40 agonist ivuxolimab. The source of these receptors is an adult with an advanced solid tumor such as melanoma, head and neck, liver or kidney cancer.

The V and J genes are TRBV7-9 and TRBJ2-5, with unresolved D. Near its end, the DNA agrees better with TRBJ2-7, so the J call may be wrong. Germline V lookup: CDR1 SEHNR, CDR2 FQNEAQ (reference sequence). There are 15 residues in the CDR3. CDR3 coding DNA: TGTGCCAGCAGCTCCCGGACGGATCCTTACTACGAGCAGTACTTC. Its translation is CASSSRTDPYYEQYF.

The chain couples TRBV7-2 to TRBJ1-3; the D is unclear. V gave up 8 bases and J gave up 0 bases, with 8 bases separating them. Germline V lookup: CDR1 SGHTA, CDR2 FQGNSA. The CDR3 consists of 13 residues. In DNA form, the CDR3 reads TGTGCCAGCGGCACTGGCTCTGGAAACACCATATATTTT. As protein: CASGTGSGNTIYF.

This rearrangement joins TRBV7-2 to TRBJ1-1, with D possibly matching TRBD1 (6 bases). In germline, CDR1 is SGHTA, CDR2 FQGNSA. CDR3 size: 14 residues. V was cut by 3 bases and J by 5 bases, with 13 bases left in between. In nucleotides, the CDR3 is TGTGCCAGCAGCTTTCAGGGGTGGGGAACTGAAGCTTTCTTT. Translation gives CASSFQGWGTEAFF. The whole variable domain, remainder taken from reference TRBV7-2 and TRBJ1-1, is GAGVSQSPSNKVTEKGKDVELRCDPISGHTALYWYRQSLGQGLEFLIYFQGNSAPDKSGLPSDRFSAERTGGSVSTLTIQRTQQEDSAVYLCASSFQGWGTEAFFGQGTRLTVV.

This sequence joins TRBV5-6 and TRBJ1-5; no clear D. The V and J ends lost 4 bases and 4 bases respectively, with 9 bases between them. This CDR3 has 13 amino acids. Germline CDR1 and CDR2: SGHDT and YYEEEE. The CDR3 sequence is CASSLRENQPQHF. The CDR3 coding sequence is TGTGCCAGCAGCCTAAGAGAGAATCAGCCCCAGCATTTT.

The V gene is TRBV27, the J gene TRBJ1-1, with a weak D call TRBD1 (5 bases). Trimming pared 5 bases from V and 6 bases from J, leaving 19 bases between. CDR1 is MNHEY, CDR2 SMNVEV, per germline (reference sequence). The CDR3 totals 15 residues. CDR3 nucleotides: TGTGCCAGCAGTCCGGGACCTAGGCGGACGCCTGAAGCTTTCTTT. As protein: CASSPGPRRTPEAFF.

This clone has a handful of counts. The chain joins TRBV2 to TRBJ1-5; 7 bases agree with TRBD1. Germline values: CDR1 SNHLY, CDR2 FYNNEI. The CDR3 runs to 15 residues. The J segment lost 0 bases and the V segment lost 8 bases, leaving 7 bases of the junction unmatched. Written as DNA, the CDR3 is TGTGCCAGCTCTGGGACAGCTAATAGCAATCAGCCCCAGCATTTT. Encoded protein: CASSGTANSNQPQHF.

V usage is TRBV9 and J usage is TRBJ2-3, with D tentatively TRBD2 (5 bases). V was trimmed by 0 bases and J by 5 bases, leaving 13 bases between them. Germline V CDR1 and CDR2: SGDLS, YYNGEE. The CDR3 loop spans 15 amino acids. CDR3 region: CASSVEDGGRDTQYF. The CDR3 DNA reads TGTGCCAGCAGCGTAGAAGATGGAGGCAGAGATACGCAGTATTTT.

The rearrangement uses TRBV9 and TRBJ2-3, with TRBD1 matching over 7 bases. The germline gives CDR1 SGDLS, CDR2 YYNGEE. The CDR3 runs 14 residues. V shed 4 bases and J 3 bases; nucleotides not matched to a gene: 5. The CDR3 DNA reads TGTGCCAGCAGCAGGGACAGCCTTACAGATACGCAGTATTTT. Its protein is CASSRDSLTDTQYF.

The J gene is TRBJ1-5, the V gene TRBV19; no definite D call. CDR1 LNHDA and CDR2 SQIVND come from the germline V gene (reference sequence). The CDR3 length is 15 residues. V lost 0 bases, J lost 2 bases, and 8 bases lay in between. The CDR3 reads CASSIEGLRNQPQHF. The CDR3 bases are TGTGCCAGTAGTATAGAAGGACTTCGCAATCAGCCCCAGCATTTT.

This clone was found a few times. This chain joins TRBV27 and TRBJ2-5; 9 positions agree with TRBD1. The V and J ends lost 2 bases and 4 bases, in that order; junction bases with no gene match: 8. The CDR3 contains 16 residues. Germline V CDR1 and CDR2: MNHEY, SMNVEV (reference sequence). The CDR3 DNA is TGTGCCAGCAGTTTAGGACAGGGGAATCGTGGAGAGACCCAGTACTTC. Amino acids: CASSLGQGNRGETQYF.

This clone turned up a few times. The chain couples TRBV19 to TRBJ2-4; D may be TRBD2 (7 bases). CDR1 and CDR2 from the germline V gene are LNHDA and SQIVND (reference sequence). Trimming pared 5 bases from V and 6 bases from J, leaving 17 bases between. This CDR3 has 15 amino acids. DNA of the CDR3: TGTGCCAGTAGTTTAGGGGGGCGCGGGAGAAACATTCAGTACTTC. Translating it yields CASSLGGRGRNIQYF.

The V call is TRBV5-1, the J call TRBJ2-4, with D perhaps matching TRBD1 or TRBD2 (5 bases each). The V and J ends lost 1 base and 0 bases respectively, with 17 bases between them. This CDR3 spans 18 amino acids. From germline, CDR1 is SGHRS and CDR2 YFSETQ. CDR3 amino acids: CASSLQQDGIKAKNIQYF. The DNA for the CDR3 is TGCGCCAGCAGCTTGCAACAGGACGGGATAAAAGCCAAAAACATTCAGTACTTC.

The V and J genes are TRBV18 and TRBJ1-2, with D hard to call. V was clipped by 4 bases and J by 5 bases, with 11 bases between them. The CDR3 spans 13 residues. Germline V CDR1 and CDR2: KGHSH, LQKENI. CDR3 bases: TGTGCCAGCTCACAGGGCGGTCGGTATGGCTACACCTTC. Its protein is CASSQGGRYGYTF.

The chain joins TRBV5-8 to TRBJ1-2; D is possibly TRBD1 (5 bases). The CDR3 contains 13 residues. Trimming cost V 0 bases and J 4 bases, with 7 bases left between them. Germline V gene lookup returns CDR1 SGHTS and CDR2 YDEGEE. In DNA, the CDR3 is TGTGCCAGCAGCTTGGGGGGCATCTATGGCTACACCTTC. This codes for CASSLGGIYGYTF. Complete variable domain (other parts from reference TRBV5-8 and TRBJ1-2): EAGVTQSPTHLIKTRGQQATLRCSPISGHTSVYWYQQALGLGLQFLLWYDEGEERNRGNFPPRFSGRQFPNYSSELNVNALELEDSALYLCASSLGGIYGYTFGSGTRLTVV.

This clone turned up a few times. The V gene is TRBV4-1, the J gene TRBJ2-4; maybe TRBD2 (5 bases). The V gene's germline CDR1 is MGHRA and CDR2 YSYEKL. V dropped 1 base and J dropped 3 bases, with 13 bases sitting between them. The CDR3 totals 16 residues. CDR3 DNA sequence: TGCGCCAGCAGCCAAGGAATCGGGGAAGGCAAAAACATTCAGTACTTC. Translation: CASSQGIGEGKNIQYF.

Turning to this clone: The same CDR3 arises from other DNA sequences in this sample as well. This rearrangement joins TRBV9 to TRBJ2-2; D remains ambiguous. From germline, CDR1 is SGDLS and CDR2 YYNGEE. The CDR3 runs 13 residues. V was pared by 0 bases and J by 4 bases, with 4 bases between. CDR3: CASSVDLTGELFF. CDR3 DNA: TGTGCCAGCAGCGTAGATCTCACCGGGGAGCTGTTTTTT.

The chain has TRBV11-2 and TRBJ1-2; D may be TRBD1 (5 bases). V dropped 3 bases and J dropped 6 bases, with 14 bases sitting between them. The CDR3 is made up of 14 amino acids. Germline lookup yields CDR1 SGHAT and CDR2 FQNNGV. The CDR3 loop is CASSLMAGRDGYTF. The DNA of the CDR3 is TGTGCCAGCAGCTTGATGGCAGGGCGGGATGGCTACACCTTC.